The next 25 T cell receptor beta chains were all read from a single sample in a study of persistence of HIV-infected CD4 T cells. Cells were stimulated with overlapping HIV-1 Gag 15-mer peptides. CD40L-negative CD69-negative CD45RO-high memory CD4+ T cells were sorted as populations depleted of antigen-responding cells. The libraries were made with immunoSEQ version 4 in survey mode. Clones were read by immunoSEQ multiplex PCR, and TCRdb kept only the in-frame ones, dropping some. The repertoire holds 30,000 to 35,000 clones, roughly 82% seen once, with roughly 18% in the top ten. Antigens of these TCRs are unknown. The sample was CD4+ T cells sorted from PBMCs after 18-hour stimulation, taken from a patient who received antiretroviral therapy. The receptors derive from an adult woman with HIV who was CMV-seropositive.

The chain uses TRBV6-6 and TRBJ1-5; maybe TRBD1 (5 bases). The ends were cut back, 3 bases at V and 1 base at J, with 10 bases in the middle. This CDR3 region has 15 residues. The germline CDR1 and CDR2 sequences are MNHNY and SVGAGI (reference sequence). The CDR3 nucleotides are TGTGCCAGCAGTTATGAGGGGCGGAGCAATCAGCCCCAGCATTTT. This translates into CASSYEGRSNQPQHF.

The V and J genes are TRBV27 and TRBJ2-1; 7 bases match TRBD1. CDR1 MNHEY and CDR2 SMNVEV come from the germline V gene (reference sequence). With V trimmed by 5 bases and J by 4 bases, 11 bases remained unmatched. The CDR3 sequence is 16 residues long. CDR3 loop: CASSRTSTGSYNEQFF. The CDR3 nucleotides read TGTGCCAGCAGTCGTACTTCGACAGGGTCATACAATGAGCAGTTCTTC.

The chain uses TRBV6-5 and TRBJ1-6; D may be TRBD1 (6 bases). CDR1 and CDR2 from the germline V gene are MNHEY and SVGAGI. Trimming took off 6 bases at V and 8 bases at J, with 14 bases between the two ends. CDR3 length equals 14 residues. The CDR3 DNA is TGTGCCAGCAGAAGGGACATAGAGCATTCACCCCTCCACTTT. This sequence encodes CASRRDIEHSPLHF.

The rearrangement uses TRBV5-1 and TRBJ1-5, with 7 bases matching TRBD1. J lost 6 bases, V lost 0 bases, and 3 bases had no gene match. Germline CDR1 and CDR2: SGHRS and YFSETQ. The CDR3 spans 14 residues. The chain's CDR3 is CASSLGPGGQPQHF. In nucleotides, the CDR3 is TGCGCCAGCAGCTTGGGGCCAGGGGGTCAGCCCCAGCATTTT.

This sequence joins TRBV5-4 and TRBJ1-2, with TRBD1 matching 9 bases. With V trimmed by 0 bases and J by 8 bases, 5 bases remained unmatched. The CDR3 loop spans 14 amino acids. Germline V lookup: CDR1 SGHNT, CDR2 YYREEE (reference sequence). This CDR3 is CASSLEGQGRGYTF. Written as DNA, the CDR3 is TGTGCCAGCAGCTTGGAGGGACAGGGAAGGGGCTACACCTTC.

The J gene is TRBJ1-1, the V gene TRBV18; D is unclear. V shed 0 bases and J shed 4 bases, with 12 bases lying between them. Germline V gene lookup returns CDR1 KGHSH and CDR2 LQKENI. This CDR3 has 15 residues. The CDR3 reads CASSPPTPITTEAFF. The CDR3 region has the DNA TGTGCCAGCTCACCACCCACACCGATTACCACTGAAGCTTTCTTT.

This chain uses TRBV29-1 with TRBJ1-5; a possible D gene is TRBD1 (6 bases). This CDR3 has 12 residues. The germline V and J ends were trimmed by 5 bases and 7 bases, with 12 bases remaining between them. Germline-derived CDR1 and CDR2 are SQVTM and ANQGSEA. CDR3 DNA: TGCAGCGTTCGGACAGAGGTGCAGCCCCAGCATTTT. Protein sequence: CSVRTEVQPQHF.

This chain connects TRBV3-1 (or the pseudogene TRBV3-2) to TRBJ1-2, with D possibly matching TRBD1 (5 bases). Germline values: CDR1 LGHDT, CDR2 YNNKEL (reference sequence). The CDR3 spans 13 residues. V was clipped by 3 bases and J by 2 bases, with 7 bases between them. The CDR3 spells CASSHQGNYGYTF. DNA for the CDR3: TGTGCCAGCAGCCATCAGGGCAACTATGGCTACACCTTC.

The chain joins TRBV5-1 to TRBJ2-1; either TRBD1 or TRBD2 may supply D (7 bases each). Germline-derived CDR1 and CDR2 are SGHRS and YFSETQ. The CDR3 extends over 17 amino acids. V lost 2 bases, J lost 7 bases, and 22 bases lay in between. The CDR3 coding sequence is TGCGCCAGCAGCTTTGGGAGGGGCGAGGGGGCCAAGAATGAGCAGTTCTTC. Encoded protein: CASSFGRGEGAKNEQFF. Full variable domain (missing parts from reference TRBV5-1 and TRBJ2-1): KAGVTQTPRYLIKTRGQQVTLSCSPISGHRSVSWYQQTPGQGLQFLFEYFSETQRNKGNFPGRFSGRQFSNSRSEMNVSTLELGDSALYLCASSFGRGEGAKNEQFFGPGTRLTVL.

The chain uses TRBV18 and TRBJ2-3; TRBD1 aligns across 11 bases. Germline trimming cut 6 bases from V and 5 bases from J; bases unmatched to any gene: 7. Germline values: CDR1 KGHSH, CDR2 LQKENI. The CDR3 has 15 amino acids. In nucleotides, the CDR3 is TGTGCCAGCTCGCCTGGACAGGGGGCAGGAGATACGCAGTATTTT. The encoded protein is CASSPGQGAGDTQYF.

As concerns this clone: The junction departs from the called germline gene at one end, perhaps through a read error. The chain has TRBV9 and TRBJ2-6; tentatively, D is TRBD1 (5 bases). Germline CDR1 SGDLS, CDR2 YYNGEE. CDR3 length: 17 residues. CDR3 loop: CASSFSGSGSGANALTF. The DNA of the CDR3 is TGTGCCAGCAGCTTCTCCGGTTCAGGGTCTGGGGCCAACGCCCTGACTTTC. Full variable domain (rest looked up from reference TRBV9 and TRBJ2-6): DSGVTQTPKHLITATGQRVTLRCSPRSGDLSVYWYQQSLDQGLQFLIQYYNGEERAKGNILERFSAQQFPDLHSELNLSSLELGDSALYFCASSFSGSGSGANALTFGAGSRLTVL.

The chain is built from TRBV5-1 and TRBJ1-2; 7 nucleotides match TRBD1. Losses at the gene ends were 4 bases for V and 5 bases for J; bases not matched to a gene: 11. The CDR3 is made up of 15 amino acids. Per germline, CDR1 SGHRS and CDR2 YFSETQ. The DNA for the CDR3 is TGCGCCAGCAGCCCTAGACAGGGCCAAGATTATGGCTACACCTTC. Protein: CASSPRQGQDYGYTF.

The V and J genes are TRBV28 and TRBJ1-5, with 7 bases that match TRBD1. The V gene's germline CDR1 is MDHEN and CDR2 SYDVKM. The V and J ends lost 7 bases and 3 bases, in that order; junction bases with no gene match: 6. The CDR3 length is 14 residues. CDR3 sequence reads: CASMSGTVNQPQHF. The CDR3 DNA reads as TGTGCCAGCATGTCAGGGACAGTCAATCAGCCCCAGCATTTT.

This sequence joins TRBV20-1 and TRBJ2-4, with TRBD1 as a possible D gene (6 bases). Germline V lookup: CDR1 DFQATT, CDR2 SNEGSKA (reference sequence). The CDR3 has 15 residues. V was cut by 3 bases and J by 0 bases, with 12 bases left in between. The CDR3 sequence is CSASGQSSAKNIQYF. CDR3 bases: TGCAGTGCTAGTGGACAGTCCTCAGCCAAAAACATTCAGTACTTC.

The genes are TRBV3-1 (or the pseudogene TRBV3-2) and TRBJ1-2; no clear D. Germline V lookup: CDR1 LGHDT, CDR2 YNNKEL (reference sequence). CDR3 length equals 14 residues. V was cut by 0 bases and J by 4 bases, with 9 bases left in between. DNA for the CDR3: TGTGCCAGCAGCCAAGATAAGGCCAGCTATGGCTACACCTTC. As protein: CASSQDKASYGYTF.

This clone was seen just once. The chain joins TRBV19 to TRBJ2-2; a possible D gene is TRBD1 (6 bases). CDR1 and CDR2 from the germline V gene are LNHDA and SQIVND (reference sequence). The length of the CDR3 is 16 residues. V was pared by 2 bases and J by 1 base, with 11 bases between. Here the CDR3 reads CASSIKGVMNTGELFF. Written as DNA, the CDR3 is TGTGCCAGTAGTATAAAGGGGGTTATGAACACCGGGGAGCTGTTTTTT.

The V gene is TRBV7-2, the J gene TRBJ2-2, with TRBD2 matching 8 bases. There are 19 residues in the CDR3. The germline V gene has CDR1 SGHTA and CDR2 FQGNSA. With V trimmed by 2 bases and J by 5 bases, 16 bases remained unmatched. CDR3 nucleotides: TGTGCCAGCAGCTTACAACCCTATGGACTAGCTGGGGGGACCGGGGAGCTGTTTTTT. Translated: CASSLQPYGLAGGTGELFF.

In this sample, this clone turned up a few times. The chain joins TRBV4-1 to TRBJ1-1; D perhaps matches TRBD1 (5 bases). The CDR3 is 14 amino acids. Germline V gives CDR1 MGHRA, CDR2 YSYEKL. Trimming stripped 8 bases from V and 5 bases from J, with 18 bases between. The CDR3: CASGRQGMGTEAFF. The DNA of the CDR3 is TGCGCCAGCGGACGGCAGGGAATGGGGACTGAAGCTTTCTTT.

This clone was seen a few times. This chain connects TRBV6-1 to TRBJ1-2; D unclear. This CDR3 is 15 amino acids long. Per germline, CDR1 MNHNS and CDR2 SASEGT. V was shortened by 2 bases and J by 4 bases, with 14 bases between the two germline ends. The CDR3 DNA sequence: TGTGCCAGCAGTGAATCGGTGGGCCAGGCCTATGGCTACACCTTC. This translates into CASSESVGQAYGYTF.

The chain joins TRBV14 to TRBJ2-5, with 7 bases that match TRBD1. CDR1 is SGHDN, CDR2 FVKESK, per germline. The CDR3 is made up of 15 amino acids. Germline trimming cut 3 bases from V and 1 base from J; bases unmatched to any gene: 5. CDR3 DNA: TGTGCCAGCAGCCACCTACAGGGGTTCCAAGAGACCCAGTACTTC. As protein: CASSHLQGFQETQYF.

This clone was detected only a few times. The V call is TRBV28, the J call TRBJ2-1; 13 nucleotides agree with TRBD2. Germline trimming cut 8 bases from V and 3 bases from J; bases unmatched to any gene: 10. This CDR3 is 17 amino acids long. The germline CDR1 and CDR2 sequences are MDHEN and SYDVKM. CDR3: CASGLTGLAGVYNEQFF. The DNA for the CDR3 is TGTGCCAGCGGACTTACCGGACTAGCGGGGGTCTACAATGAGCAGTTCTTC.

The CDR3 DNA sequence: TGTGCCAGCAGCTTGGACGGGACAGGGAGATATGGCTACACCTTC. This codes for CASSLDGTGRYGYTF. The genes are TRBV5-5 and TRBJ1-2; the match to TRBD1 covers 9 bases. The germline CDR1 and CDR2 sequences are SGHKS and YYEKEE (reference sequence). Trimming took 0 bases from V and 5 from J; bases not matched to a gene: 5. There are 15 residues in the CDR3. Looking up the rest from reference TRBV5-5 and TRBJ1-2 gives the full variable domain: DAGVTQSPTHLIKTRGQQVTLRCSPISGHKSVSWYQQVLGQGPQFIFQYYEKEERGRGNFPDRFSARQFPNYSSELNVNALLLGDSALYLCASSLDGTGRYGYTFGSGTRLTVV.

The V call is TRBV6-5, the J call TRBJ1-4; the match to TRBD1 covers 9 bases. CDR1 MNHEY and CDR2 SVGAGI come from the germline V gene. The CDR3 loop spans 15 amino acids. J lost 6 bases, V lost 2 bases, and 4 bases had no gene match. CDR3 loop: CASSYGTGRDEKLFF. CDR3 in DNA: TGTGCCAGCAGTTACGGGACAGGGCGAGATGAAAAACTGTTTTTT.

The chain recombines TRBV11-3 with TRBJ2-7, with TRBD1 matching over 8 bases. The CDR3 loop spans 14 amino acids. From germline, CDR1 is SGHNT and CDR2 YENEEA. V lost 1 base, J lost 7 bases, and 6 bases stayed unmatched. Written as DNA, the CDR3 is TGTGCCAGCAGCTTAGGCGGGGACAGGCTTGAGCAGTACTTC. Translating gives CASSLGGDRLEQYF.

The V gene is TRBV4-1, the J gene TRBJ1-1; D is uncertain. CDR3 length equals 16 residues. The V gene's germline CDR1 is MGHRA and CDR2 YSYEKL. The germline V and J ends were trimmed by 5 bases and 0 bases, with 16 bases remaining between them. Here the CDR3 reads CASSNKGKRMNTEAFF. The CDR3 bases are TGCGCCAGCAGCAACAAGGGTAAGAGGATGAACACTGAAGCTTTCTTT.